A selection of T cell receptor beta chains follows, all from one sample in a study of CD8 T cells in ankylosing spondylitis. MiXCR was run by TCRdb on the 5' RACE reads, yielding one entry per CDR3 protein. The sample has about 220,000 distinct CDR3 sequences; roughly 24% are singletons. Source material: blood, either unsorted or a sorted T cell fraction (not recorded which). These receptors were obtained from a male donor with ankylosing spondylitis or in good health (not recorded which). The CDR3 runs from the conserved cysteine through the conserved F or W. A D gene is named only where the DNA matches it firmly. Expanded clones are given a class, and other clones once, few, many or no size at all.

d_call: TRBD1; v_call: TRBV5-1; clone_size: .; j_call: TRBJ2-1; cdr3_nt: TGCGCCAGCAGCTTGGATGTCAGGGGGCTTTACAATGAGCAGTTCTTC; cdr3_aa: CASSLDVRGLYNEQFF
d_call: TRBD2; v_call: TRBV29-1; clone_size: many; j_call: TRBJ2-1; cdr3_nt: TGCAGCGTTGTTATGGCTAGCGGGATACTTGTCGAGCAGTTCTTC; cdr3_aa: CSVVMASGILVEQFF
d_call: .; v_call: TRBV6-5; clone_size: many; j_call: TRBJ2-7; cdr3_nt: TGTGCCAGCAGTTACTCGCCGACCTACGAGCAGTACTTC; cdr3_aa: CASSYSPTYEQYF
d_call: TRBD1; v_call: TRBV7-6; clone_size: many; j_call: TRBJ2-7; cdr3_nt: TGTGCCAGCAGCTTAGGGGACAGGGGATTAGGCGAGCAGTACTTC; cdr3_aa: CASSLGDRGLGEQYF
d_call: .; v_call: TRBV10-3; clone_size: many; j_call: TRBJ2-7; cdr3_nt: TGTGCCATCAGTGAGCTGTACGAGCAGTACTTC; cdr3_aa: CAISELYEQYF
d_call: .; v_call: TRBV11-2; clone_size: many; j_call: TRBJ2-1; cdr3_nt: TGTGCCAGCAGCTTAGTCTGGGGTGAGCAGTTCTTC; cdr3_aa: CASSLVWGEQFF
d_call: TRBD2; v_call: TRBV20-1; clone_size: few; j_call: TRBJ2-7; cdr3_nt: TGCAGTGCCCGGGGACTACCGGAGGGGGAGCAGTACTTC; cdr3_aa: CSARGLPEGEQYF
d_call: .; v_call: TRBV5-6; clone_size: few; j_call: TRBJ1-2; cdr3_nt: TGTGCCAGCAGCTTGACCGGGCCTACCAACCCCTATGGCTACACCTTC; cdr3_aa: CASSLTGPTNPYGYTF
d_call: .; v_call: TRBV5-6; clone_size: many; j_call: TRBJ2-2; cdr3_nt: TGTGCCAGCAGCTTCCCCGGTACCGGGGAGCTGTTTTTT; cdr3_aa: CASSFPGTGELFF
d_call: .; v_call: TRBV5-5; clone_size: .; j_call: TRBJ2-2; cdr3_nt: TGTGCCAGCAGTTTAGGCCCCCTTGGGGGTCCCGGGGAGCTGTTTTTT; cdr3_aa: CASSLGPLGGPGELFF
d_call: .; v_call: TRBV20-1; clone_size: .; j_call: TRBJ2-1; cdr3_nt: TGCAGTGCAGAAATAGTGGATGAGCAGTTCTTC; cdr3_aa: CSAEIVDEQFF
d_call: TRBD1; v_call: TRBV12-3/TRBV12-4; clone_size: many; j_call: TRBJ1-5; cdr3_nt: TGTGCCAGCAGTACCCCGCCGGGACAGAGCAATCAGCCCCAGCATTTT; cdr3_aa: CASSTPPGQSNQPQHF
d_call: .; v_call: TRBV20-1; clone_size: .; j_call: TRBJ1-1; cdr3_nt: TGCAGTGTCAGAGACGACTACACTGAAGCTTTCTTT; cdr3_aa: CSVRDDYTEAFF
d_call: .; v_call: TRBV28; clone_size: .; j_call: TRBJ2-7; cdr3_nt: TGTGCCAGCAGTTCTTCACGGGGATTTTGGGGGTACTTC; cdr3_aa: CASSSSRGFWGYF
d_call: TRBD2; v_call: TRBV12-3/TRBV12-4; clone_size: many; j_call: TRBJ2-5; cdr3_nt: TGTGCCAGCAGTCCCCCGACTAGCGGGAGGGCCTTAGAGACCCAGTACTTC; cdr3_aa: CASSPPTSGRALETQYF
d_call: TRBD2; v_call: TRBV12-3/TRBV12-4; clone_size: .; j_call: TRBJ2-1; cdr3_nt: TGTGCCAGCAGTGGACTAGCGGGAGGAATAAGCTCCTACAATGAGCAGTTCTTC; cdr3_aa: CASSGLAGGISSYNEQFF
d_call: TRBD2; v_call: TRBV5-6; clone_size: .; j_call: TRBJ2-7; cdr3_nt: TGTGCCAGCAGCTTGGTGGCGGGAGTCGGGGAGCAGTACTTC; cdr3_aa: CASSLVAGVGEQYF
d_call: TRBD2; v_call: TRBV7-2; clone_size: once; j_call: TRBJ2-7; cdr3_nt: TGTGCCAGCAGCTTAGCTCCTAGCGGTTATAAGTACGAGCAGTACTTC; cdr3_aa: CASSLAPSGYKYEQYF
d_call: .; v_call: TRBV5-1; clone_size: many; j_call: TRBJ2-1; cdr3_nt: TGCGCCAGCAGCTTGGCCCAGTCATCGCGCTTCAATGAGCAGTTCTTC; cdr3_aa: CASSLAQSSRFNEQFF
d_call: TRBD1; v_call: TRBV20-1; clone_size: few; j_call: TRBJ2-3; cdr3_nt: TGCAGTGCTACGCGGACAGGGGCTAGCACAGATACGCAGTATTTT; cdr3_aa: CSATRTGASTDTQYF
d_call: .; v_call: TRBV21-1; clone_size: many; j_call: TRBJ2-7; cdr3_nt: TGTGCCAGCAGCAAAGCTGGGGCGAGAGGGATGTTAGGGTACGAGCAGTACTTC; cdr3_aa: CASSKAGARGMLGYEQYF
d_call: TRBD1; v_call: TRBV7-3; clone_size: .; j_call: TRBJ1-1; cdr3_nt: TGTGCCAGCAGCGGACAGGGGAGGGACACTGAAGCTTTCTTT; cdr3_aa: CASSGQGRDTEAFF
d_call: .; v_call: TRBV27; clone_size: .; j_call: TRBJ1-5; cdr3_nt: TGTGCCAGCAGTGTCCGGACGGCCGAGAGGCCCCAGCATTTT; cdr3_aa: CASSVRTAERPQHF
d_call: .; v_call: TRBV7-3; clone_size: few; j_call: TRBJ2-6; cdr3_nt: TGTGCCAGCAGGGAAGGGGGGTCTGGGGCCAACGTCCTGACTTTC; cdr3_aa: CASREGGSGANVLTF
d_call: TRBD2; v_call: TRBV7-2; clone_size: few; j_call: TRBJ2-3; cdr3_nt: TGTGCCAGCAGCTTTAGCGGGAGGGTAGGGGATACGCAGTATTTT; cdr3_aa: CASSFSGRVGDTQYF
d_call: TRBD2; v_call: TRBV9; clone_size: .; j_call: TRBJ2-1; cdr3_nt: TGTGCCAGCAGCGGGACTAGTTCCTACAATGAGCAGTTCTTC; cdr3_aa: CASSGTSSYNEQFF
d_call: TRBD1; v_call: TRBV19; clone_size: .; j_call: TRBJ2-7; cdr3_nt: TGTGCCAGTAGTACCCTCGAGGGACAGGGCTACGAGCAGTACTTC; cdr3_aa: CASSTLEGQGYEQYF
d_call: TRBD2; v_call: TRBV5-1; clone_size: many; j_call: TRBJ2-7; cdr3_nt: TGCGCCAGCAGCTGGGAAGGGACTCTCGGGGGGATCTACGAGCAGTACTTC; cdr3_aa: CASSWEGTLGGIYEQYF
d_call: TRBD1; v_call: TRBV2; clone_size: .; j_call: TRBJ2-1; cdr3_nt: TGTGCCAGCAGTAAACAGGGGTTGGAAGAGACCCAGTTCTTC; cdr3_aa: CASSKQGLEETQFF
d_call: TRBD1; v_call: TRBV6-1; clone_size: few; j_call: TRBJ2-4; cdr3_nt: TGTGCCAGCCCCACGGGTCAGGGGGCGTTCAAAAACATTCAGTACTTC; cdr3_aa: CASPTGQGAFKNIQYF
d_call: .; v_call: TRBV7-2; clone_size: few; j_call: TRBJ1-2; cdr3_nt: TGTGCCAGCAGCTTATCATCTAACTATGGCTACACCTTC; cdr3_aa: CASSLSSNYGYTF
d_call: TRBD1; v_call: TRBV12-3/TRBV12-4; clone_size: many; j_call: TRBJ2-2; cdr3_nt: TGTGCCAGCAGGGCGACAGGGAGTGCCGGGGAGCTGTTTTTT; cdr3_aa: CASRATGSAGELFF
d_call: TRBD2; v_call: TRBV7-2; clone_size: .; j_call: TRBJ2-2; cdr3_nt: TGTGCCAACCGGCGGGAGGGCCATACCGGGGAGCTGTTTTTT; cdr3_aa: CANRREGHTGELFF
d_call: TRBD2; v_call: TRBV3-1; clone_size: many; j_call: TRBJ2-1; cdr3_nt: TGTGCCAGCAGCCATTTGTCTAGCGGGAGTTACAATGAGCAGTTCTTC; cdr3_aa: CASSHLSSGSYNEQFF
d_call: TRBD1; v_call: TRBV6-1; clone_size: many; j_call: TRBJ2-4; cdr3_nt: TGTGCCAGCAGTGTACAGGGGCTTGCCAAAAACATTCAGTACTTC; cdr3_aa: CASSVQGLAKNIQYF
d_call: .; v_call: TRBV5-1; clone_size: many; j_call: TRBJ2-4; cdr3_nt: TGCGCCAGCAGCTTGGAGGGCAGGTTGGCTCTAGTCAAAAACATTCAGTACTTC; cdr3_aa: CASSLEGRLALVKNIQYF
d_call: .; v_call: TRBV7-2; clone_size: many; j_call: TRBJ2-5; cdr3_nt: TGTGCCAGCAGCTTAGATGGGAGTGACAAGAGAACCCAGTACTTC; cdr3_aa: CASSLDGSDKRTQYF
d_call: .; v_call: TRBV10-3; clone_size: many; j_call: TRBJ1-5; cdr3_nt: TGTGCCATCAGTGAGTCTCGGAAAAGGGCCAATCAGCCCCAGCATTTT; cdr3_aa: CAISESRKRANQPQHF
d_call: .; v_call: TRBV10-3; clone_size: .; j_call: TRBJ1-1; cdr3_nt: TGTGCCATCAGTGGCGGGAAGAACACTGAAGCTTTCTTT; cdr3_aa: CAISGGKNTEAFF
d_call: .; v_call: TRBV20-1; clone_size: few; j_call: TRBJ1-2; cdr3_nt: TGCAGTGCTGACAACGGGGAGGTATCTAACTATGGCTACACCTTC; cdr3_aa: CSADNGEVSNYGYTF
d_call: TRBD1; v_call: TRBV12-3/TRBV12-4; clone_size: many; j_call: TRBJ2-1; cdr3_nt: TGTGCCAGCAGAGAACAGGGGGCCGATGAGCAGTTCTTC; cdr3_aa: CASREQGADEQFF
d_call: TRBD1; v_call: TRBV5-1; clone_size: .; j_call: TRBJ1-3; cdr3_nt: TGCGCCAGCAGCTCGTCGACAGGGGGAAACACCATATATTTT; cdr3_aa: CASSSSTGGNTIYF
d_call: TRBD2; v_call: TRBV11-2; clone_size: many; j_call: TRBJ2-7; cdr3_nt: TGTGCCAGCAGCCCGGGGACTAGCGGCACTTCATTTACCTACGAGCAGTACTTC; cdr3_aa: CASSPGTSGTSFTYEQYF
d_call: .; v_call: TRBV20-1; clone_size: .; j_call: TRBJ1-2; cdr3_nt: TGCAGTGCTAGAGATCTGGGGCAGGCCACTAACTATGGCTACACCTTC; cdr3_aa: CSARDLGQATNYGYTF
d_call: .; v_call: TRBV20-1; clone_size: .; j_call: TRBJ1-1; cdr3_nt: TGCAGTGCTACCCAAGACGTCGAAGCTTTCTTT; cdr3_aa: CSATQDVEAFF
d_call: .; v_call: TRBV20-1; clone_size: .; j_call: TRBJ2-7; cdr3_nt: TGCAGTGCTAGAGTCACCGCGGGCAACTACGAGCAGTACTTC; cdr3_aa: CSARVTAGNYEQYF
d_call: TRBD2; v_call: TRBV5-5; clone_size: many; j_call: TRBJ2-7; cdr3_nt: TGTGCCAGCAGCTCCTTAGCGGGAGACCCCCTGGAGCAGTACTTC; cdr3_aa: CASSSLAGDPLEQYF
d_call: TRBD2; v_call: TRBV20-1; clone_size: many; j_call: TRBJ2-5; cdr3_nt: TGCAGTGCTAGAGATCTAGCGGGAGTGGGGACCCAGTACTTC; cdr3_aa: CSARDLAGVGTQYF
d_call: .; v_call: TRBV20-1; clone_size: .; j_call: TRBJ2-1; cdr3_nt: TGCAGTGCTGCCCTTGGCCCGAGCAATGAGCAGTTCTTC; cdr3_aa: CSAALGPSNEQFF
d_call: .; v_call: TRBV7-2; clone_size: many; j_call: TRBJ2-3; cdr3_nt: TGTGCCAGCAGCACCGGGAGCAAACTTAGCACAGATACGCAGTATTTT; cdr3_aa: CASSTGSKLSTDTQYF
d_call: .; v_call: TRBV7-2; clone_size: .; j_call: TRBJ1-3; cdr3_nt: TGTGCCAGCAGCACCCAGGGAGCTGGAAACACCATATATTTT; cdr3_aa: CASSTQGAGNTIYF
d_call: TRBD2; v_call: TRBV6-1; clone_size: few; j_call: TRBJ2-1; cdr3_nt: TGTGCCAGCAGTGAAGGAGTTGGACTAGGTGGTTCTGAGCAGTTCTTC; cdr3_aa: CASSEGVGLGGSEQFF
d_call: TRBD1; v_call: TRBV28; clone_size: many; j_call: TRBJ1-2; cdr3_nt: TGTGCCAGCAGTCAGGACAGGGAGGCCTATGGCTACACCTTC; cdr3_aa: CASSQDREAYGYTF
d_call: TRBD2; v_call: TRBV20-1; clone_size: many; j_call: TRBJ2-7; cdr3_nt: TGCAGTGCTAGATGGACTAGCGGAGGTCACGAGCAGTACTTC; cdr3_aa: CSARWTSGGHEQYF
d_call: TRBD2; v_call: TRBV12-5; clone_size: .; j_call: TRBJ2-2; cdr3_nt: TGTGCTAGTGTCCACGAGCGGGAGGAAATCCCCAACGTGGCCGGGGAGCTGTTTTTT; cdr3_aa: CASVHEREEIPNVAGELFF
d_call: .; v_call: TRBV7-2; clone_size: many; j_call: TRBJ1-3; cdr3_nt: TGTGCCAGCAGCTCCAGGGCTGGAAACACCATATATTTT; cdr3_aa: CASSSRAGNTIYF